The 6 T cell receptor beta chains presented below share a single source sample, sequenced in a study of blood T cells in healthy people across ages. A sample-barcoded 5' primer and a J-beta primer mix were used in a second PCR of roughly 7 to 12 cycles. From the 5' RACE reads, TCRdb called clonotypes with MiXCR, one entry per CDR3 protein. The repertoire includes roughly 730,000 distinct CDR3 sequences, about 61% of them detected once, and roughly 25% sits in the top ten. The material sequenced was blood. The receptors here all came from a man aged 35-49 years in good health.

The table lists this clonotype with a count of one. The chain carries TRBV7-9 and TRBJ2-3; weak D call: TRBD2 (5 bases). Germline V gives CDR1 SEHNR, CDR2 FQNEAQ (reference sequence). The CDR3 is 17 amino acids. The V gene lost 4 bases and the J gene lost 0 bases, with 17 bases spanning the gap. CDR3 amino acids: CASSSVRWEISTDTQYF. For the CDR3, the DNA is TGTGCCAGCAGCTCCGTCCGGTGGGAGATAAGCACAGATACGCAGTATTTT.

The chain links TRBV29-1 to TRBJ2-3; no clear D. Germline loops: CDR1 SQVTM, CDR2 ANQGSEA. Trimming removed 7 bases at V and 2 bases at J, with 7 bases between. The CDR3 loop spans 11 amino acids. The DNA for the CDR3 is TGCAGCGACTCAAACACAGATACGCAGTATTTT. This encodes CSDSNTDTQYF.

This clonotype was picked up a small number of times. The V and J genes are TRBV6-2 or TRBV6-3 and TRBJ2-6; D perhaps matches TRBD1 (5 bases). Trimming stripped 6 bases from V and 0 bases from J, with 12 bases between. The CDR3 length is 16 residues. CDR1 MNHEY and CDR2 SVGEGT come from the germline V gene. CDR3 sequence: CASSDTGRSGANVLTF. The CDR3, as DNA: TGTGCCAGCAGCGACACAGGCCGCTCTGGGGCCAACGTCCTGACTTTC.

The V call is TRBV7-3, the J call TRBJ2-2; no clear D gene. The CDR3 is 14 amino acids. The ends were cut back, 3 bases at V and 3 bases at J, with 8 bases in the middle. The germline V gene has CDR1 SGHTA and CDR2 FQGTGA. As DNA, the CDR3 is TGTGCCAGCAGCTTGGGCGTTGACACCGGGGAGCTGTTTTTT. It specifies CASSLGVDTGELFF. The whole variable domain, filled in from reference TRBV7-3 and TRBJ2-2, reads GAGVSQTPSNKVTEKGKYVELRCDPISGHTALYWYRQSLGQGPEFLIYFQGTGAADDSGLPNDRFFAVRPEGSVSTLKIQRTERGDSAVYLCASSLGVDTGELFFGEGSRLTVL.

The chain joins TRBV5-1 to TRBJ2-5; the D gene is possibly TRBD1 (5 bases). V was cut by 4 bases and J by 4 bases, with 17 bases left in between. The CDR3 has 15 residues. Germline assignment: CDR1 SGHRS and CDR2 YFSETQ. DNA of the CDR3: TGCGCCAGCAGCCTGACAGTGGAAGTCGGAGAGACCCAGTACTTC. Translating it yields CASSLTVEVGETQYF.

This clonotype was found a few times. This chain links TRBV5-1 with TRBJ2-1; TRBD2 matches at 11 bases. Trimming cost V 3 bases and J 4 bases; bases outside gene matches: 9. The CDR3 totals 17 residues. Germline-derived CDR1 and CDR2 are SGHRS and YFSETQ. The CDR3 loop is CASSWEASGRRYNEQFF. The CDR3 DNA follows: TGCGCCAGCAGCTGGGAGGCTAGCGGGAGGCGGTACAATGAGCAGTTCTTC.